This TCR beta chain was found in a study of vaccination and CD4 T cells after COVID-19. General study findings and limits: The median count of SARS-CoV-2-reactive clonotypes rose from approximately 21 to 40, not significantly.

On this clonotype itself: The target antigen is unknown.

The Oncomine TCR Beta short-read assay was what sequenced the DNA obtained from cultured CD4+ T cells. TCRdb itself ran the PCR reads through MiXCR, one entry per CDR3 protein. The data hold roughly 25,000 distinct CDR3 sequences, with around 54% observed a single time. The treatment here: roughly 10-day PBMC culture with coronavirus spike peptide pools or control peptides (ViraFEST assay). Patients returned positive PCR results between March and December 2020, earlier than US Alpha, Beta and Delta variants. The CDR3 extends over 11 amino acids. Trimming took 9 bases from V and 3 from J, leaving 9 bases between them. CDR1 is SNHLY and CDR2 is FYNNEI in the germline V gene.

The clonotype comes from a human donor who had recovered from COVID-19. The sample was CD4+ T cells from blood, cultured in vitro. The chain carries TRBV2 and TRBJ2-7; D remains ambiguous. This chain's CDR3 is CARTRYYEQYF. CDR3 coding DNA: TGTGCCAGAACACGGTACTACGAGCAGTACTTC.